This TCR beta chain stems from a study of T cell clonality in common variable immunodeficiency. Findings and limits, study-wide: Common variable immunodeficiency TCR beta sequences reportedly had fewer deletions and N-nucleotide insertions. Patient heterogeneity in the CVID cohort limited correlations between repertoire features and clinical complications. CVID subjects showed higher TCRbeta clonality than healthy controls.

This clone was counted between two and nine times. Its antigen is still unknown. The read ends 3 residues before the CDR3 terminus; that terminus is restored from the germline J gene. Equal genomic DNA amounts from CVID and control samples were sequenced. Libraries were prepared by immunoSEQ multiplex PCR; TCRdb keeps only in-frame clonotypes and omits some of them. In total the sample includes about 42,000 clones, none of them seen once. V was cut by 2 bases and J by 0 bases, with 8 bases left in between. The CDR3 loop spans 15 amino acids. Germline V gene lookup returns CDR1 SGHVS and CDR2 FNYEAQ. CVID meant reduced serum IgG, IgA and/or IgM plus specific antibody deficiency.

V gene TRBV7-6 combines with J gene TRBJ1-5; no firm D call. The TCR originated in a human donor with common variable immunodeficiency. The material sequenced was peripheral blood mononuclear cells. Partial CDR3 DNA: TGTGCCAGCAGCTTAACACCAAATAGCAATCAGCCC. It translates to CASSLTPNSNQP. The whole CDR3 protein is CASSLTPNSNQPQHF.